The 27 T cell receptor beta chains below were found in one sample sequenced in a study of CD8 T cells in Susac syndrome. cDNA came from about 0.5 to 1 ug RNA primed by random hexamers. TCRdb re-called the immunoSEQ multiplex PCR reads through MiXCR, storing one row per CDR3 protein. The sample has some 100,000 distinct CDR3 sequences, roughly 96% seen once; the top ten hold 0.25% to 0.35%. Sequencing was carried out using CD8+ T cells from PBMCs. The receptors were sampled from a human donor with Susac syndrome.

The chain carries TRBV15 and TRBJ2-1, with a weak D call TRBD1 (6 bases). The CDR3 spans 16 residues. The germline CDR1 and CDR2 sequences are LNHNV and YYDKDF (reference sequence). V gave up 1 base and J gave up 0 bases, with 10 bases separating them. The CDR3 reads CATSRVGGRSYNEQFF. CDR3 coding DNA: TGTGCCACCAGCAGAGTAGGGGGACGCTCCTACAATGAGCAGTTCTTC.

The chain combines TRBV6-6 with TRBJ2-7, with TRBD1 matching 9 bases. The V and J ends lost 5 bases and 6 bases, in that order; junction bases with no gene match: 11. Per the germline V gene, CDR1 is MNHNY and CDR2 is SVGAGI (reference sequence). This CDR3 is built from 15 residues. The DNA for the CDR3 is TGTGCCAGCAGTGGGGAAGGACAGGGGAGGGCCGAGCAGTACTTC. Translating gives CASSGEGQGRAEQYF.

The gene calls are TRBV13 and TRBJ1-1; no definite D call. The CDR3 contains 13 residues. V was cut by 5 bases and J by 0 bases, with 7 bases left in between. Germline V lookup: CDR1 PRHDT, CDR2 FYEKMQ (reference sequence). CDR3 amino acids: CASSPLVNTEAFF. CDR3 nucleotides: TGTGCCAGCAGCCCACTAGTGAACACTGAAGCTTTCTTT.

V usage is TRBV12-3 or TRBV12-4 and J usage is TRBJ2-3; D perhaps matches TRBD1 (5 bases). Between the trimmed V and J ends, which lost 5 bases and 2 bases, there was a span of 17 bases. This CDR3 has 16 amino acids. CDR3 amino acids: CASSPAWGSLTDTQYF. The CDR3 region has the DNA TGTGCCAGCAGTCCCGCCTGGGGCAGTCTCACAGATACGCAGTATTTT.

The CDR3 spells CASSARVVEGYTF. In DNA, the CDR3 is TGTGCCAGCAGCGCCAGGGTGGTAGAGGGCTACACCTTC. The rearrangement joins TRBV12-3 or TRBV12-4 to TRBJ1-2; possible D gene TRBD1, 5 bases. CDR3 length equals 13 residues. V lost 6 bases to trimming and J lost 8 bases, with 16 bases between them.

This chain uses TRBV5-1 with TRBJ2-3; 8 bases fit TRBD2. V was pared by 4 bases and J by 6 bases, with 10 bases of the junction left unmatched. Germline CDR1 is SGHRS and CDR2 is YFSETQ. The CDR3 runs to 15 residues. Here the CDR3 DNA reads TGCGCCAGCAGCCTGGGAGCGGGAGAAGGTGATACGCAGTATTTT. It translates to CASSLGAGEGDTQYF.

The CDR3 is CASSIGVGYTF. For the CDR3, the DNA is TGTGCCAGCAGCATAGGGGTCGGCTACACCTTC. The chain uses TRBV7-2 and TRBJ1-2, with D tentatively TRBD1 (5 bases). Between the trimmed V and J ends, which lost 5 bases and 8 bases, there was a span of 9 bases. CDR3 size: 11 residues. The germline gives CDR1 SGHTA, CDR2 FQGNSA.

The chain links TRBV7-2 to TRBJ1-1; D remains unclear. This CDR3 has 16 residues. Trimming stripped 5 bases from V and 1 base from J, with 17 bases between. The germline V gene has CDR1 SGHTA and CDR2 FQGNSA. The CDR3 sequence: CASSPPIWGKNTEAFF. The CDR3 nucleotides are TGTGCCAGCAGCCCCCCGATTTGGGGAAAGAACACTGAAGCTTTCTTT.

The gene calls are TRBV6-6 and TRBJ2-5, with 9 nucleotides matching TRBD1. The CDR3 extends over 15 amino acids. V shed 4 bases, J shed 5 bases, and the junction held 8 bases outside the gene matches. Germline loops: CDR1 MNHNY, CDR2 SVGAGI (reference sequence). This CDR3 reads CASSSQGQGRETQYF. Here the CDR3 DNA reads TGTGCCAGCAGTTCTCAGGGACAGGGTAGGGAGACCCAGTACTTC.

The table lists this clonotype with a count of one. The chain joins TRBV19 to TRBJ2-5; the match to TRBD2 covers 8 bases. The CDR3 consists of 15 residues. Germline CDR1 and CDR2: LNHDA and SQIVND (reference sequence). V gave up 1 base and J gave up 9 bases; unmatched junction bases: 10. The CDR3 here is CASSIAGTRGEAQYF. In DNA form, the CDR3 reads TGTGCCAGTAGTATAGCGGGGACTAGGGGGGAGGCCCAGTACTTC. Filled out from reference TRBV19 and TRBJ2-5, the complete variable domain reads DGGITQSPKYLFRKEGQNVTLSCEQNLNHDAMYWYRQDPGQGLRLIYYSQIVNDFQKGDIAEGYSVSREKKESFPLTVTSAQKNPTAFYLCASSIAGTRGEAQYFGPGTRLLVL.

V gene TRBV4-1 combines with J gene TRBJ2-7, with 9 bases lining up with TRBD1. Germline trimming cut 3 bases from V and 7 bases from J; bases unmatched to any gene: 13. This CDR3 comprises 16 residues. CDR1 and CDR2 (germline): MGHRA, YSYEKL. As DNA, the CDR3 is TGCGCCAGCAGCCAGAGGACAGGGGAATCTTCCTGGGAGCAGTACTTC. Residues: CASSQRTGESSWEQYF.

J is TRBJ2-3 and V is TRBV28; 7 nucleotides line up with TRBD1. Per the germline V gene, CDR1 is MDHEN and CDR2 is SYDVKM. The CDR3 is 12 residues long. Germline trimming cut 10 bases from V and 4 bases from J; bases unmatched to any gene: 5. This chain's CDR3 is CATFDRADTQYF. The CDR3 nucleotides read TGTGCCACATTCGACAGGGCAGATACGCAGTATTTT.

The rearrangement uses TRBV24-1 and TRBJ2-4; the match to TRBD1 covers 8 bases. Germline CDR1 KGHDR, CDR2 SFDVKD. This CDR3 is built from 14 residues. J was trimmed by 4 bases and V by 5 bases; bases with no gene match: 3. CDR3 loop: CATSAGTGKNIQYF. The CDR3, as DNA: TGTGCCACCAGTGCCGGGACAGGAAAAAACATTCAGTACTTC.

The chain has TRBV5-1 and TRBJ2-5; 9 bases fit TRBD2. This CDR3 contains 17 residues. CDR1 SGHRS and CDR2 YFSETQ come from the germline V gene. V shed 0 bases and J 2 bases; nucleotides not matched to a gene: 8. The CDR3 region has the DNA TGCGCCAGCAGCTTGGACTCGGGACTAGCAGGACAAGAGACCCAGTACTTC. Its translation: CASSLDSGLAGQETQYF.

The rearrangement joins TRBV20-1 to TRBJ2-2; D not resolved. Germline lookup yields CDR1 DFQATT and CDR2 SNEGSKA (reference sequence). V was cut by 2 bases and J by 2 bases, with 6 bases left in between. This CDR3 spans 13 amino acids. CDR3 in DNA: TGCAGTGCTAGACCCCCAAACACCGGGGAGCTGTTTTTT. It encodes CSARPPNTGELFF.

The genes are TRBV5-1 and TRBJ2-2, with D unclear. V lost 3 bases and J 6 bases, leaving 12 bases between the germline ends. The CDR3 runs 14 residues. From germline, CDR1 is SGHRS and CDR2 YFSETQ. As DNA, the CDR3 is TGCGCCAGCAGCTCCGTCGGTTACTCCGGGGAGCTGTTTTTT. It yields the protein CASSSVGYSGELFF. Drawing the rest from reference TRBV5-1 and TRBJ2-2, the complete variable domain is KAGVTQTPRYLIKTRGQQVTLSCSPISGHRSVSWYQQTPGQGLQFLFEYFSETQRNKGNFPGRFSGRQFSNSRSEMNVSTLELGDSALYLCASSSVGYSGELFFGEGSRLTVL.

The gene calls are TRBV29-1 and TRBJ2-5; D is possibly TRBD2 (6 bases). Per germline, CDR1 SQVTM and CDR2 ANQGSEA. This CDR3 is 13 amino acids long. The V end was cut by 1 base, the J end by 2 bases, with 8 bases between. The CDR3 DNA follows: TGCAGCGTTGAAGGCGGGGCGCAAGAGACCCAGTACTTC. It codes for CSVEGGAQETQYF.

V and J are TRBV7-9 and TRBJ1-2, with D tentatively TRBD1 (5 bases). V lost 8 bases and J 0 bases, leaving 25 bases between the germline ends. Germline V gives CDR1 SEHNR, CDR2 FQNEAQ (reference sequence). The CDR3 has 18 amino acids. The CDR3 DNA follows: TGTGCCAGCCTAGGGGCAGGTGGGGCGTCAATCTCTAACTATGGCTACACCTTC. Amino acid sequence: CASLGAGGASISNYGYTF. Full variable domain (outside the CDR3, taken from reference TRBV7-9 and TRBJ1-2): DTGVSQNPRHKITKRGQNVTFRCDPISEHNRLYWYRQTLGQGPEFLTYFQNEAQLEKSRLLSDRFSAERPKGSFSTLEIQRTEQGDSAMYLCASLGAGGASISNYGYTFGSGTRLTVV.

The chain joins TRBV3-1 to TRBJ1-5; maybe TRBD1 (5 bases). CDR1 is LGHDT, CDR2 YNNKEL, per germline (reference sequence). The V end lost 4 bases, the J end lost 6 bases, and 10 bases lay between the germline ends. This CDR3 is built from 13 residues. This chain's CDR3 is CASSPHGGQPQHF. The CDR3 bases are TGTGCCAGCAGCCCCCACGGGGGTCAGCCCCAGCATTTT.

The chain is built from TRBV7-6 and TRBJ2-7; a weak D match, TRBD2 (5 bases). V lost 5 bases and J 4 bases, leaving 12 bases between the germline ends. Germline lookup yields CDR1 SGHVS and CDR2 FNYEAQ. CDR3 length equals 13 residues. DNA for the CDR3: TGTGCCAGCAGCCCCAACGGAGGTTACGAGCAGTACTTC. As protein: CASSPNGGYEQYF.

The chain uses TRBV4-1 and TRBJ2-1; 7 bases map to TRBD2. J gave up 1 base and V 1 base, and 4 bases lay outside the gene matches. The CDR3 covers 16 residues. CDR1 and CDR2 (germline): MGHRA, YSYEKL. The CDR3 DNA reads as TGCGCCAGCAGCCAAGTGGCGGGACTATCCTACAATGAGCAGTTCTTC. Its protein is CASSQVAGLSYNEQFF.

The chain links TRBV3-1 to TRBJ2-7; TRBD1 agrees at 9 bases. Germline trimming cut 4 bases from V and 6 bases from J; bases unmatched to any gene: 7. This CDR3 has 14 amino acids. CDR1 LGHDT and CDR2 YNNKEL come from the germline V gene (reference sequence). The CDR3 loop reads CASSPWGQGSEQYF. The DNA of the CDR3 is TGTGCCAGCAGCCCTTGGGGACAGGGAAGCGAGCAGTACTTC.

The chain is built from TRBV7-3 and TRBJ2-4, with D unclear. Germline assignment: CDR1 SGHTA and CDR2 FQGTGA. Trimming pared 0 bases from V and 8 bases from J, leaving 8 bases between. The CDR3 runs to 13 residues. The CDR3 DNA sequence: TGTGCCAGCAGCTTAACGCTAGTAGACATTCAGTACTTC. It translates to CASSLTLVDIQYF.

The chain combines TRBV4-1 with TRBJ1-1, with 7 positions matching TRBD1. CDR3 length: 15 residues. Losses at the gene ends were 4 bases for V and 7 bases for J; bases not matched to a gene: 12. The V gene's germline CDR1 is MGHRA and CDR2 YSYEKL. CDR3 in amino acids: CASSPLRGTAREAFF. In DNA, the CDR3 is TGCGCCAGCAGCCCCCTACGAGGGACAGCTCGTGAAGCTTTCTTT.

This clonotype was picked up one time. The CDR3 loop reads CSVVSLNTEAFF. CDR3 DNA sequence: TGCAGCGTTGTTTCCCTGAACACTGAAGCTTTCTTT. The V gene is TRBV29-1, the J gene TRBJ1-1; D is unresolved. The CDR3 totals 12 residues. V dropped 4 bases and J dropped 0 bases, with 6 bases sitting between them. Per the germline V gene, CDR1 is SQVTM and CDR2 is ANQGSEA.

The chain has TRBV9 and TRBJ2-4; D ambiguous. The CDR3 has 14 amino acids. Germline CDR1 SGDLS, CDR2 YYNGEE. V lost 4 bases, J lost 3 bases, and 11 bases lay in between. CDR3 bases: TGTGCCAGCAGCTCCGGGTTTGGCAAAAACATTCAGTACTTC. Protein: CASSSGFGKNIQYF.

The chain recombines TRBV4-1 with TRBJ2-5; D unclear. Looked up from germline, CDR1 is MGHRA and CDR2 is YSYEKL. V gave up 8 bases and J gave up 1 base, with 8 bases separating them. CDR3 length: 12 residues. The CDR3 is CASRDSQETQYF. CDR3 nucleotide sequence: TGCGCCAGCCGTGATTCCCAAGAGACCCAGTACTTC.